The text below deals with one TCR beta chain. Its antigen is unknown. The data derive from a study of CD8 T cells in ankylosing spondylitis. Regarding the study as a whole: Earlier work had already found some motif variants in reactive arthritis synovial fluid and blood. In ankylosing spondylitis patients, matched synovial fluid reportedly showed significant enrichment of disease-linked clones.

The CDR3 has 14 residues. From germline, CDR1 is ENHRY and CDR2 SYGVKD. V lost 10 bases, J lost 2 bases, and 14 bases lay in between. Preparation of TCR beta libraries was done by quantitative 5'-RACE with molecular barcodes. From the 5' RACE reads, TCRdb called clonotypes with MiXCR, one entry per CDR3 protein. The sample has 250,000 to 400,000 distinct CDR3 sequences, approximately 10% seen once. The specimen was blood, either unsorted or a sorted T cell fraction (not recorded which). The rearrangement uses TRBV10-3 and TRBJ2-2; no clear D. The sequence came from a female donor with ankylosing spondylitis or in good health (not recorded which). Here the CDR3 DNA reads TGTGCCAACACCCCGGGTCAAAACACCGGGGAGCTGTTTTTT. Amino acid sequence: CANTPGQNTGELFF.